The clone carrying this TCR beta chain has ten or more counts. This sample is drawn from a study of Graves' ophthalmopathy and Graves' hyperthyroidism. Amplified TCR beta CDR3 regions were obtained using RNA transcripts as template. Amplification began with first-round RT-PCR using HTBI primers, then second-round multiplex PCR was performed. TCRdb recomputed calls from the multiplex PCR reads with MiXCR, one row per CDR3 protein. The data show a few hundred thousand distinct CDR3 sequences, approximately 18% seen once. Trimming removed 6 bases at V and 3 bases at J, with 15 bases between. CDR1 and CDR2 from the germline V gene are MDHEN and SYDVKM. The CDR3 consists of 14 residues. Orbital computed tomography, together with clinical symptoms, serum thyroxine, TRAb and thyroid ultrasound, was used for diagnosis. Sampling over 8 ml of fresh peripheral blood provided the PBMCs.

The TCR originated in an adult woman with stable Graves' hyperthyroidism. Material for sequencing was peripheral blood. This chain connects TRBV28 to TRBJ2-7, with D maybe TRBD2 (6 bases). CDR3 nucleotide sequence: TGTGCCAGCAGAGGAGGGGCTACTCGCTACGAGCAGTACTTC. It yields the protein CASRGGATRYEQYF.